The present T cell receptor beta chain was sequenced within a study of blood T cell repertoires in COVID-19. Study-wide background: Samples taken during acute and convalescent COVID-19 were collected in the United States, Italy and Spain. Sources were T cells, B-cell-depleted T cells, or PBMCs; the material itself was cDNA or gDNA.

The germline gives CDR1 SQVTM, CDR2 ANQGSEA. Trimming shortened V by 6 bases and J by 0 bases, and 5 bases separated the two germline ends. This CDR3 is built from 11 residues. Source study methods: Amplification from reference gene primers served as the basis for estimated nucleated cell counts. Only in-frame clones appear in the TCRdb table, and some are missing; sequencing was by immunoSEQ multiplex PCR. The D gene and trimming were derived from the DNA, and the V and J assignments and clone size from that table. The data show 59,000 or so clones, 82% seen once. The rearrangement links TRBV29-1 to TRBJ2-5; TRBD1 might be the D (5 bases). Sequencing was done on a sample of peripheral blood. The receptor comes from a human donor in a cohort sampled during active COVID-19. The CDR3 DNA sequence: TGCAGCGTAGGGGACCAAGAGACCCAGTACTTC. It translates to CSVGDQETQYF.